This entry describes one T cell receptor beta chain. The data were produced by immunoSEQ multiplex PCR, yet TCRdb's version contains in-frame clones alone and is incomplete. The sample has 450,000 to 600,000 clones; around 90% are singletons. Participants spanned ages about 18 to 90 years and resided in around 25 US areas. Donors in Cohort 3 who had recovered were those with two negative PCRs, healthcare professional clearance, or resolution of their symptoms. The CDR3 consists of 20 residues. Germline CDR1 reads LGHDT; CDR2 reads YNNKEL (reference sequence). The V segment lost 1 base and the J segment 2 bases; nucleotides outside the gene matches: 17. These data originate in a study of blood T cell repertoires in COVID-19.

The chain has TRBV3-1 (or the pseudogene TRBV3-2) and TRBJ2-7; 10 positions match TRBD2. Sequencing input: PBMCs or T cells enriched from blood (not recorded which). This clonotype originated in a woman younger than 30 who had recovered from COVID-19. The CDR3 loop is CASSQVRGKRGGPRTYEQYF. CDR3 in DNA: TGTGCCAGCAGCCAAGTTCGCGGGAAGCGGGGGGGCCCCCGTACCTACGAGCAGTACTTC.